The rows below give T cell receptor beta chains drawn from one sample of a study of blood T cell repertoires in COVID-19. Measured with immunoSEQ multiplex PCR; TCRdb has only the in-frame clones, and not every one. The sample records 200,000 to 300,000 clones, roughly four fifths being singletons. The sample consisted of peripheral blood. These receptors were collected from a woman aged 70-85 years with acute or convalescent COVID-19. The CDR3 runs from the conserved cysteine through the conserved F or W. D genes are given only for firm matches. Expanded clones are given a class, and other clones once, few, many or no size at all.

J gene: TRBJ1-1
V gene: TRBV20-1
clone size: NA
D gene: TRBD1
CDR3 DNA: TGCAGTGCCATCCGACAGGGCGAAGCTTTCTTT
CDR3 protein: CSAIRQGEAFF

J gene: TRBJ2-7
V gene: TRBV27
clone size: NA
D gene: NA
CDR3 DNA: TGTGCCAGCAGTTTAGCAGGATCCTACGAGCAGTACTTC
CDR3 protein: CASSLAGSYEQYF

J gene: TRBJ1-3
V gene: TRBV5-1
clone size: NA
D gene: NA
CDR3 DNA: TGCGCCAGCAGCTTGGTCGGAGGACGCTCTGGAAACACCATATATTTT
CDR3 protein: CASSLVGGRSGNTIYF

J gene: TRBJ2-7
V gene: TRBV6-2/TRBV6-3
clone size: NA
D gene: TRBD1
CDR3 DNA: TGTGCCAGCAGTTACGACAGGGGTCGGCGCGAGCAGTACTTC
CDR3 protein: CASSYDRGRREQYF

J gene: TRBJ2-7
V gene: TRBV5-1
clone size: once
D gene: TRBD2
CDR3 DNA: TGCGCCAGCAGCTTTTCGGGGGGGCAAGGCGAGCAGTACTTC
CDR3 protein: CASSFSGGQGEQYF

J gene: TRBJ1-4
V gene: TRBV7-2
clone size: NA
D gene: TRBD1
CDR3 DNA: TGTGCCAGCAGCGGAACAGGGGGTCAAAATGAAAAACTGTTTTTT
CDR3 protein: CASSGTGGQNEKLFF

J gene: TRBJ1-4
V gene: TRBV5-1
clone size: NA
D gene: NA
CDR3 DNA: TGCGCCAGCAGCTTGGCTGGGGCAGGGGAAAAACTGTTTTTT
CDR3 protein: CASSLAGAGEKLFF

J gene: TRBJ2-2
V gene: TRBV3-1/TRBV3-2
clone size: NA
D gene: NA
CDR3 DNA: TGTGCCAGCAGCCGACCTGGGGGGACCGGGGAGCTGTTTTTT
CDR3 protein: CASSRPGGTGELFF

J gene: TRBJ1-2
V gene: TRBV4-2
clone size: few
D gene: TRBD1
CDR3 DNA: TGTGCCAGCAGCCAAGTATTTACAGGGGGCGCCGGCTATGGCTACACCTTC
CDR3 protein: CASSQVFTGGAGYGYTF

J gene: TRBJ2-3
V gene: TRBV7-2
clone size: NA
D gene: NA
CDR3 DNA: TGTGCCAGCAGCTTAGGGGCCAGCACAGATACGCAGTATTTT
CDR3 protein: CASSLGASTDTQYF

J gene: TRBJ1-3
V gene: TRBV28
clone size: NA
D gene: NA
CDR3 DNA: TGTGCCAGCAGTTTCAACCCCAACGGCGGAGACTCTGGAAACACCATATATTTT
CDR3 protein: CASSFNPNGGDSGNTIYF

J gene: TRBJ1-2
V gene: TRBV16
clone size: NA
D gene: NA
CDR3 DNA: TGTGCCAGCAGCCAATCCCCTGCAGGTGACTATGGCTACACCTTC
CDR3 protein: CASSQSPAGDYGYTF

J gene: TRBJ1-3
V gene: TRBV7-2
clone size: few
D gene: NA
CDR3 DNA: TGTGCCAGCAGCTTAGAGAGCTCTGGAAACACCATATATTTT
CDR3 protein: CASSLESSGNTIYF

J gene: TRBJ2-2
V gene: TRBV19
clone size: once
D gene: TRBD1
CDR3 DNA: TGTGCCAGTAGGGGACAGCAATCCCTCATTGCGAACACCGGGGAGCTGTTTTTT
CDR3 protein: CASRGQQSLIANTGELFF

J gene: TRBJ2-5
V gene: TRBV4-3
clone size: once
D gene: NA
CDR3 DNA: TGCGCCAGCAGCCAACAGGGAAGAGAGACCCAGTACTTC
CDR3 protein: CASSQQGRETQYF

J gene: TRBJ2-1
V gene: TRBV5-8
clone size: NA
D gene: NA
CDR3 DNA: TGTGCCAGCAGCTTGTGGGGGCGGGGGCTACAGGATGAGCAGTTCTTC
CDR3 protein: CASSLWGRGLQDEQFF

J gene: TRBJ1-6
V gene: TRBV3-1/TRBV3-2
clone size: NA
D gene: TRBD1
CDR3 DNA: TGTGCCAGCAGCCAAGATAATGGTGGGACAGTAAGATCACCCCTCCACTTT
CDR3 protein: CASSQDNGGTVRSPLHF

J gene: TRBJ2-1
V gene: TRBV11-2
clone size: few
D gene: NA
CDR3 DNA: TGTGCCAGCAGCTTGGAGGGGAGCTCCTACAATGAGCAGTTCTTC
CDR3 protein: CASSLEGSSYNEQFF

J gene: TRBJ2-5
V gene: TRBV5-4
clone size: NA
D gene: NA
CDR3 DNA: TGTGCCAGCAGCTTGCGTCAGGGAATAGGGGAGACCCAGTACTTC
CDR3 protein: CASSLRQGIGETQYF

J gene: TRBJ2-3
V gene: TRBV9
clone size: NA
D gene: TRBD1
CDR3 DNA: TGTGCCAGCAGCGTTAGGGGACAGGGGACAGATACGCAGTATTTT
CDR3 protein: CASSVRGQGTDTQYF

J gene: TRBJ2-5
V gene: TRBV4-3
clone size: NA
D gene: TRBD1
CDR3 DNA: TGCGCCAGCAGCCAACCGGGACAGGGACAGACCCAGTACTTC
CDR3 protein: CASSQPGQGQTQYF

J gene: TRBJ1-6
V gene: TRBV27
clone size: NA
D gene: NA
CDR3 DNA: TGTGCCAGCAGTTTAAAGGACATTAATTCACCCCTCCACTTT
CDR3 protein: CASSLKDINSPLHF

J gene: TRBJ1-1
V gene: TRBV11-3
clone size: NA
D gene: NA
CDR3 DNA: TGTGCCAGCAGCTTAGGAAAGGACAGACCGAACACTGAAGCTTTCTTT
CDR3 protein: CASSLGKDRPNTEAFF

J gene: TRBJ1-1
V gene: TRBV19
clone size: NA
D gene: TRBD1
CDR3 DNA: TGTGCCAGTAGTACCTCCAGGGGGAAGGGTGAAGCTTTCTTT
CDR3 protein: CASSTSRGKGEAFF

J gene: TRBJ2-5
V gene: TRBV30
clone size: NA
D gene: NA
CDR3 DNA: TGTGCCTGCGAGAGACAGGTACAAGAGACCCAGTACTTC
CDR3 protein: CACERQVQETQYF

J gene: TRBJ1-6
V gene: TRBV5-4
clone size: NA
D gene: TRBD1
CDR3 DNA: TGTGCCAGCAGCTCCTGGACAGGGGGTTTTATTAGTTCACCCCTCCACTTT
CDR3 protein: CASSSWTGGFISSPLHF

J gene: TRBJ1-2
V gene: TRBV28
clone size: NA
D gene: NA
CDR3 DNA: TGTGCCAGCAGTTTACAGACAGAAAACTATGGCTACACCTTC
CDR3 protein: CASSLQTENYGYTF

J gene: TRBJ1-4
V gene: TRBV5-4
clone size: NA
D gene: TRBD1
CDR3 DNA: TGTGCCAGCAGCCAGGGGGCAACTAATGAAAAACTGTTTTTT
CDR3 protein: CASSQGATNEKLFF

J gene: TRBJ2-1
V gene: TRBV10-2
clone size: NA
D gene: TRBD2
CDR3 DNA: TGCGCCAGCAGTGAGGGTCTAGCGGGGGGGTACAATGAGCAGTTCTTC
CDR3 protein: CASSEGLAGGYNEQFF

J gene: TRBJ1-5
V gene: TRBV2
clone size: few
D gene: NA
CDR3 DNA: TGTGCCAGCAGGGGAGCGGGGGGTCAGCCCCAGCATTTT
CDR3 protein: CASRGAGGQPQHF

J gene: TRBJ2-2
V gene: TRBV5-4
clone size: NA
D gene: TRBD2
CDR3 DNA: TGTGCCAGCACCGGCGGGGGGGCAGCCGGGGAGCTGTTTTTT
CDR3 protein: CASTGGGAAGELFF

J gene: TRBJ1-5
V gene: TRBV2
clone size: NA
D gene: TRBD1
CDR3 DNA: TGTGCCAGCAGCCGAATTGGGACAGGTTTGAGCAATCAGCCCCAGCATTTT
CDR3 protein: CASSRIGTGLSNQPQHF

J gene: TRBJ1-1
V gene: TRBV6-5
clone size: NA
D gene: TRBD1
CDR3 DNA: TGTGCCAGCCTTGAGGGACAGGGGGCGGGTGAAGCTTTCTTT
CDR3 protein: CASLEGQGAGEAFF

J gene: TRBJ2-2
V gene: TRBV6-6
clone size: NA
D gene: NA
CDR3 DNA: TGTGCCAGCAGTTACAGGGGGACCGGGGAGCTGTTTTTT
CDR3 protein: CASSYRGTGELFF

J gene: TRBJ1-2
V gene: TRBV10-3
clone size: NA
D gene: TRBD1
CDR3 DNA: TGTGCCATCAGTGAAGAGGACAGGGTAGGCTACACCTTC
CDR3 protein: CAISEEDRVGYTF

J gene: TRBJ1-2
V gene: TRBV7-2
clone size: NA
D gene: NA
CDR3 DNA: TGTGCCAGCAGCTCACAGGGCAACTATGGCTACACCTTC
CDR3 protein: CASSSQGNYGYTF

J gene: TRBJ1-5
V gene: TRBV6-1
clone size: NA
D gene: NA
CDR3 DNA: TGTGCCAGCAGTGAAGCGCTCGAGGGATATCAGCCCCAGCATTTT
CDR3 protein: CASSEALEGYQPQHF

J gene: TRBJ2-2
V gene: TRBV27
clone size: NA
D gene: NA
CDR3 DNA: TGTGCCAGCAGTTTGGGGCAGATCACCGGGGAGCTGTTTTTT
CDR3 protein: CASSLGQITGELFF

J gene: TRBJ2-1
V gene: TRBV7-7
clone size: NA
D gene: TRBD1
CDR3 DNA: TGTGCTAGCAGCTTAGACAGGGGTGTGGGCAATGAGCAGTTCTTC
CDR3 protein: CASSLDRGVGNEQFF

J gene: TRBJ1-4
V gene: TRBV5-4
clone size: NA
D gene: NA
CDR3 DNA: TGTGCCAGCAGCCTGGGGCGGGATGAAAAACTGTTTTTT
CDR3 protein: CASSLGRDEKLFF

J gene: TRBJ2-3
V gene: TRBV11-3
clone size: few
D gene: NA
CDR3 DNA: TGTGCCAGCAGCCTAAACACAGATACGCAGTATTTT
CDR3 protein: CASSLNTDTQYF

J gene: TRBJ1-1
V gene: TRBV3-1/TRBV3-2
clone size: NA
D gene: NA
CDR3 DNA: TGTGCCAGCAGCCAAGACCTTGGACAGCCGAACACTGAAGCTTTCTTT
CDR3 protein: CASSQDLGQPNTEAFF

J gene: TRBJ1-1
V gene: TRBV11-3
clone size: NA
D gene: NA
CDR3 DNA: TGTGCCAGCAGCTTGTCCAGGAACACTGAAGCTTTCTTT
CDR3 protein: CASSLSRNTEAFF

J gene: TRBJ1-5
V gene: TRBV6-6
clone size: once
D gene: NA
CDR3 DNA: TGTGCCAGCCGGGAGGGGGGTAGCAATCAGCCCCAGCATTTT
CDR3 protein: CASREGGSNQPQHF

J gene: TRBJ1-5
V gene: TRBV5-1
clone size: NA
D gene: TRBD1
CDR3 DNA: TGCGCCAGCAGCTTGGAGGGGACAGGGGGCAATCAGCCCCAGCATTTT
CDR3 protein: CASSLEGTGGNQPQHF

J gene: TRBJ1-4
V gene: TRBV29-1
clone size: few
D gene: NA
CDR3 DNA: TGCAGCGTTGGAGGCTTTAATGAAAAACTGTTTTTT
CDR3 protein: CSVGGFNEKLFF

J gene: TRBJ1-4
V gene: TRBV4-3
clone size: NA
D gene: NA
CDR3 DNA: TGCGCCAGCAGCCAGGGTACAGGGATAAATGAAAAACTGTTTTTT
CDR3 protein: CASSQGTGINEKLFF

J gene: TRBJ2-1
V gene: TRBV18
clone size: NA
D gene: NA
CDR3 DNA: TGTGCCAGCTCACCAGGTGCAGGGTCATATGAGCAGTTCTTC
CDR3 protein: CASSPGAGSYEQFF

J gene: TRBJ2-5
V gene: TRBV6-5
clone size: NA
D gene: TRBD2
CDR3 DNA: TGTGCCAGCACCCGTAGCGGGGGGTGGGAGACCCAGTACTTC
CDR3 protein: CASTRSGGWETQYF

J gene: TRBJ1-2
V gene: TRBV6-1
clone size: NA
D gene: NA
CDR3 DNA: TGTGCCAGCAGTGTGTACAGTCCCTCCTCTAACTATGGCTACACCTTC
CDR3 protein: CASSVYSPSSNYGYTF

J gene: TRBJ1-5
V gene: TRBV5-5
clone size: NA
D gene: NA
CDR3 DNA: TGTGCCAGCAGCTTTCGGTACAGGGTAGAGAGTCAGCCCCAGCATTTT
CDR3 protein: CASSFRYRVESQPQHF

J gene: TRBJ1-5
V gene: TRBV6-2/TRBV6-3
clone size: NA
D gene: TRBD1
CDR3 DNA: TGTGCCAGCAGTTACCCCCGACAGGGCTGGGGCAATCAGCCCCAGCATTTT
CDR3 protein: CASSYPRQGWGNQPQHF

J gene: TRBJ2-1
V gene: TRBV5-1
clone size: NA
D gene: TRBD2
CDR3 DNA: TGCGCCAGCAGCGCTAGCGGGGGGACCTACAATGAGCAGTTCTTC
CDR3 protein: CASSASGGTYNEQFF

J gene: TRBJ1-4
V gene: TRBV19
clone size: NA
D gene: TRBD1
CDR3 DNA: TGTGCCAGTAGTGTGGGACAGGCTAATGAAAAACTGTTTTTT
CDR3 protein: CASSVGQANEKLFF

J gene: TRBJ1-6
V gene: TRBV6-5
clone size: NA
D gene: NA
CDR3 DNA: TGTGCCAGCAGTTTGGGGGGGCGCTTTAATTCACCCCTCCACTTT
CDR3 protein: CASSLGGRFNSPLHF